This T cell receptor beta chain was sequenced for a study of T cell responses to AZD1222 COVID-19 vaccine (dated by TCRdb to about 2021). Context from the whole study: AZD1222 recipients with second doses at about 4 weeks or about 12 weeks were pooled, because spike-specific TCR depth and breadth did not differ between schedules. A total of approximately 230 trial participants underwent TCR sequencing, of whom around 200 received two doses of AZD1222 and about 26 received two doses of the MenACWY control vaccine. Enrollment into the trials was organized by age into subgroups of 18-55, 56-69 and 70-plus years, and those subgroups contained roughly 150, 30 and 60 TCR-sequenced participants, respectively.

Read against the paper, the sample's time point label means: baseline before first vaccination. The vaccinee samples were drawn from two UK trials, COV001 and COV002, one of which was a single-blind randomized controlled phase 2/3 trial testing AZD1222 (ChAdOx1 nCoV-19) in healthy adults. For TCRbeta chain sequencing, PBMC samples from trial participants were taken at day 0 and at day 28 after the second dose. A note on this clone: This clone's antigen is unknown. No qualities accompany the bases; no much larger clone lies one base away.

Results the study describes overall, beyond this receptor: Because no day 14 peak-response samples were available, repertoires were characterized only after the peak T cell response. Reportedly, close to half of the unique spike-specific TCRs recognized epitopes lying outside the regions that are mutated in the B.1.351 and B.1.1.7 variants. Conclusions about previously exposed vaccinees are limited, since just 6 or 7 AZD1222 recipients were seropositive for SARS-CoV-2 at baseline. CD4 TCRs associated with the vaccine covered the entire spike protein, and the dominant responses were in regions 160-218 and 743-854. After two AZD1222 doses, both the breadth and the depth of spike-specific TCRs were significantly higher than at day 0 and than in MenACWY recipients. The 56-69-year group was small, and its depth increase did not reach significance, likely because of low power. Participants were mostly white British, with more females than males. The authors suggested clonal diversity may have been underestimated.

The CDR3 regions of human TCRbeta chains were analyzed by immunosequencing. The original methods were these. TCRs in the repertoires were compared against a reference library of SARS-CoV-2-specific TCRs that had been generated with the MIRA antigen-specificity platform. Breadth meant the fraction of unique TCRs that were SARS-CoV-2-associated, whereas depth meant the fraction of total T cells that were SARS-CoV-2-associated. Using the MIRA data, each spike-specific TCR was assigned both to the spike region to which the TCR was reactive and to a CD4 or CD8 class. Log10-transformed breadth and depth values were compared by one-way ANOVA with Sidak's multiple comparisons tests. TCRdb stores this immuneACCESS table with in-frame sequences only. Part of the clones is absent; in the studies checked, under half of the shortfall reflects unresolved V genes, and no reason is known for the rest. The DNA gave D and trimming, while V, J and clone size come from that table. Within this sample are more than 85,000 clones, with just over 85% of them counted one time only. In total, the top ten clones hold about 8% of the sample.

The sample in question was peripheral blood, obtained on day 0 of AZD1222 vaccination. This TCR was sampled from an adult in good health.

The DNA reads as follows: TGTGCCAGCAGTTTAGGAGTAGCGGGATATTTCACAGATACGCAGTATTTT. Its protein product is CASSLGVAGYFTDTQYF. The sequence joins TRBV28 to TRBJ2-3; TRBD2 agrees with 8 junctional bases. Trimmed from V: 2 bases; trimmed from J: 2 bases; junction bases lacking a gene match: 9. The CDR3 measures 17 amino acids from cysteine to phenylalanine. The kept DNA is CDR3 alone, 51 bases in frame from the first base. CDR1 is given as MDHEN and CDR2 as SYDVKM, both from the germline V gene. The variable domain in full, with residues beyond the CDR3 obtained from the reference TRBV28 and TRBJ2-3 genes, is DVKVTQSSRYLVKRTGEKVFLECVQDMDHENMFWYRQDPGLGLRLIYFSYDVKMKEKGDIPEGYSVSREKKERFSLILESASTNQTSMYLCASSLGVAGYFTDTQYFGPGTRLTVL.